This entry is about one T cell receptor beta chain. The CDR3 has 15 amino acids. The junction had 3 bases not matched to a gene; V was cut back by 4 bases and J by 1 base. Germline lookup yields CDR1 SNHLY and CDR2 FYNNEI. These data originate in a study of blood T cell repertoires in COVID-19. Sequencing used immunoSEQ multiplex PCR; TCRdb keeps in-frame clones, though not all of them. The sample holds 120,000 to 150,000 clones; more than 80% are singletons and the top ten take approximately 5%. Sequenced material: peripheral blood. The clonotype was recovered from a human donor in a cohort sampled during active COVID-19. The genes are TRBV2 and TRBJ1-4; 7 nucleotides align to TRBD1. CDR3 nucleotide sequence: TGTGCCAGCAGTGCAGGGGGGTTAACTAATGAAAAACTGTTTTTT. Translation gives CASSAGGLTNEKLFF. Together with reference TRBV2 and TRBJ1-4, the CDR3 gives the full variable domain: EPEVTQTPSHQVTQMGQEVILRCVPISNHLYFYWYRQILGQKVEFLVSFYNNEISEKSEIFDDQFSVERPDGSNFTLKIRSTKLEDSAMYFCASSAGGLTNEKLFFGSGTQLSVL.